This TCR beta chain appears in the sequencing data of a study of tumor-infiltrating lymphocytes in oesophageal squamous cell carcinoma. Using its own MiXCR run on the PCR reads, TCRdb lists one record per CDR3 protein. The table records more than 10,000 distinct CDR3 sequences, roughly 51% of them present only once. At least ten counts were recorded for this clonotype. Source material: esophageal tumor tissue. The source of this sequence is a male donor with esophageal squamous cell carcinoma.

The CDR3 DNA reads TGTGCCAGCAGCTTTAACGGGAAACTTTTGGAGACCCAGTACTTC. Its protein product is CASSFNGKLLETQYF. The chain carries TRBV5-6 and TRBJ2-1, with a tentative D call TRBD2 (5 bases). The DNA end is more similar to TRBJ2-5, so the J call may be wrong. This CDR3 is 15 amino acids long. Germline V gene data show CDR1 as SGHDT and CDR2 as YYEEEE.